This T cell receptor (beta chain) was captured in a study of identical twins (dated by TCRdb to about 2016). Looking at the study overall: To test whether fetal clonotypes persist, the study used deep sequencing on TCR alpha and beta repertoires from monozygotic twins, unrelated adults of various ages, and cord blood. To rule out contamination, replicate twin experiments were performed at different times with different library preparation protocols.

This clonotype was observed a handful of times. Its recognized antigen is unknown. Base qualities are missing; no much larger clone stands one base away. The library was made by 5' RACE. The listed sequencing device is Illumina HiSeq 2000. Template switching added a universal primer binding site, and the final cDNA carried a unique molecular identifier that allowed TCR cDNA molecules to be counted accurately. Specific primers in the conserved constant-segment region were used to synthesize first-strand cDNA for TCR alpha and beta chains. To control for contamination, each cDNA library was double barcoded with a SMART-Mk sample barcode plus Illumina barcodes. TruSeq adapter sequences along with Illumina sample barcodes were introduced in two successive PCR steps. Sequencing of the TCR alpha and beta cDNA libraries was done on the Illumina HiSeq platform using custom primers. Turning to the authors' computational methods: Raw reads were processed with MiGEC to extract unique molecular identifiers, and MiXCR was used to determine CDR3 positions. Recombination models were inferred per individual with the repgenHMM and IGoR tools using an EM algorithm. Shared clonotype analysis was performed with the tcR package in R, normalizing sharing by the product of cloneset sizes. To study raw recombination free of thymic and clonal selection effects, out-of-frame nonproductive sequences were analyzed. TCRdb ran its own pipeline on the public reads, namely fastp trimming at Q25 and MiXCR clone calling, and kept in-frame beta chains. Entries are consolidated by CDR3 protein sequence, retaining the most common genes and DNA. What appears here as the V and J calls and clone size reflects TCRdb's work, not the paper's. The sample includes about 500,000 distinct CDR3 sequences, with 14% observed a single time. Clones ranked in the top ten supply approximately 0.98% of the sample.

The investigation overall reported the following: Out-of-frame TCR alpha sharing in monozygotic twins was systematically underestimated by recombination models, whereas sharing between unrelated individuals was in agreement with the recombination models. Excess twin sharing in beta out-of-frame sequences was weaker because fewer shared sequences lowered the signal-to-noise ratio. Because the same donors could not be followed over many years, the conclusions depended on cross-sectional statistical analysis. Invariant T cells such as MAIT and iNKT could partly confound zero-insertion analyses, though diverse VJ usage argued against this for most clonotypes. Abundant cord blood beta clonotypes had fewer insertions, young adult naive repertoires showed a similar but weaker trend, and memory repertoires showed no such trend. Compared with coincidental sharing between unrelated individuals, an excess of low generation-probability sequences was observed among out-of-frame TCR alpha sequences shared between twins.

Every donor in the study was a healthy Caucasian. The twin cohort comprised three pairs of female monozygotic twins, all aged roughly 18 to 29 years. Positive isolation kits from Invitrogen were used to isolate the CD4+ and CD8+ T cell populations. The same data also went into a second study, on yellow fever vaccine responses in identical twins. As described in the second report: According to the authors, the vaccine-induced T cell response in identical twins seemed to be partly convergent and partly specific to each individual. Focusing on identical twins, the study followed the T cell clones that responded to the vaccine, and did so with precision.

What was sequenced was CD4+ T cells sorted from blood. This TCR was sampled from a woman aged 18-29 years in good health.

The CDR3 in this case is CASSMGLGVYEQYF. The DNA sequence is as follows: TGTGCCAGCAGCATGGGACTGGGGGTCTACGAGCAGTACTTC. The rearranged segments are TRBV7-8 and TRBJ2-7; the D gene is perhaps TRBD2, on 6 matching bases. From a lookup of the germline V gene, CDR1 and CDR2 are SGHVS and FQNEAQ. V loses 5 bases of germline sequence and J loses 3 bases, and the interval between the two ends is 14 bases. The CDR3, cysteine through phenylalanine, is 14 amino acids long. Left in the record is the CDR3 DNA by itself, 42 bases read in frame from the first base.